This T cell receptor (beta chain) stems from a study of cytomegalovirus exposure and HLA in healthy donors listed by TCRdb under 2017. Background for the entire study: An earlier analysis of approximately 640 of the donors reported 250 to 300 Gb of sequence data and some 120 million unique TCR beta sequences from 150 million to 200 million T cells. Roughly 300 gigabases of sequencing data and around 85 million unique TCR sequences made up an early release that covered several hundred HLA-typed donors. Of the 350 to 450 genotyped donors, 75% to 85% were placed in the genetic ancestry cluster associated with self-reported Caucasian donors. The study was designed to test whether signatures of past pathogen exposure could be identified by cataloging public T cell receptors. The study profiled the T cell repertoires of 500 to 800 subjects by immunosequencing and related them to cytomegalovirus serostatus. Besides the first cohort of 666 subjects, a separate validation cohort made up of 120 different subjects was used. The study combined high-throughput TCR immunosequencing, statistical association of individual TCRs with disease status, and machine learning to predict cytomegalovirus infection status. A later analysis re-analyzed previously published TCR beta repertoires from 550 to 700 donors and added high-resolution HLA genotyping to study TCR occurrence patterns. The later analysis used no new phenotypic data to find candidate immune exposures, relying instead on TCR beta sequences and their occurrence across donors. An earlier analysis of some 500 of the donors used high-throughput TCR beta sequencing to judge whether each TCR beta V gene segment behaved as functional or pseudogenic. Alongside the repertoire data, information on donor age, sex, ethnicity and CMV serostatus was compiled. Genome-wide SNP genotypes for about 60% of the roughly 700 donors were used in a later genetic analysis, which treated that subset as a discovery cohort. Every discovery cohort repertoire had been produced on one sequencing platform. HLA typing included class I and class II loci at four-digit resolution. Typing coverage varied by locus: roughly 629-640 donors for A, B, C, DRB1 and DQB1; roughly 560 for DQA1; approximately 610 for DPA1; under 490 for DPB1. About five DR-DQ haplotypes were handled as single units for association and clustering, since linkage in the cohort was strong. Across about 380 genotyped donors of the cohort, an average of about 200,000 unique TCR beta nucleotide sequences per donor were sequenced, and roughly a sixth of those sequences were non-productive. The investigation overall reported the following: The earlier analysis of around 600 of the donors excluded 15 to 20 rarely observed V segments, including chromosome 9 orphons, because counts were too low. In a later analysis, 16,951 TCR beta sequences were associated with specific HLA alleles at a false discovery rate of 0.05. A later genetic analysis associated a missense DCLRE1C variant with V-gene and J-gene trimming of TCR beta chains, and an independent cohort replicated the association. An earlier analysis of 587 of the donors showed that most TCR beta V segments appeared in productive rearrangements either about 87% or about 30% of the time, which broadly matched IMGT annotations. Some IMGT-functional V segments, including TRBV6-2 and TRBV6-3, could not be distinguished by the 87-base-pair reads and were therefore excluded. For the cohort, immune exposure information was limited to CMV serostatus. In a later analysis, HLA-associated TCR beta chains were found to be more clonally expanded and to have lower generation probabilities than equally common non-associated chains. Only TCR beta chains were sequenced in this cohort, and the absence of alpha or paired-chain data limited detectable features. According to a later genetic analysis, donors in an Asian-associated ancestry cluster had fewer N-insertions in productive TCRs than the approximately 700-donor mean. Assigning TCR associations to individual alleles was difficult when HLA alleles, especially DR and DQ, strongly co-occurred. Because some donors lacked HLA typing at each locus, the association tests relied only on the typed subset. A cluster of highly shared sequence variants was judged likely to represent a technical artifact of the sequencing pipeline. Most TCR sequences were seen in very few donors, while some public TCRs were found in many individuals. In a later analysis, several top co-occurrence clusters were reported to appear linked to parvovirus B19, influenza, CMV and Epstein-Barr virus. A further reported finding was that TCR beta sequences accurately predicted the HLA-A and HLA-B alleles for most subjects in the first cohort. Correlated functional status among segregating V segments might reflect linkage disequilibrium, but an unknown experimental factor could not be ruled out. In vitro tests confirmed that a few of the cytomegalovirus-associated TCR beta chains recognize cytomegalovirus antigens. In both the original and validation cohorts, the classifier was reported to diagnose cytomegalovirus status with high specificity and sensitivity. In a later analysis, the rate of TCR association differed among HLA loci, with DRB1 alleles having the most associated TCRs and HLA-C alleles having the fewest. According to the authors, the approach could potentially be generalized to other disease states and immunological phenotypes. In a later analysis, most CMV-associated TCR beta chains were found to appear HLA-restricted, with HLA associations seemingly driven largely by CMV exposure. Sequencing depth was assumed to be roughly uniform across donors in the presence/absence analyses, though that assumption may not hold. The study gave a list of 150 to 200 TCR beta chains associated with cytomegalovirus.

Comments on this clone: Its antigen is not yet known. Within one base of it there is no much larger clone, and no base qualities were kept.

CDR3 length: 13 amino acids, cysteine to phenylalanine. The retained sequence is limited to the CDR3, 39 bases, with the frame set at the first base. The germline V gene supplies CDR1 SQVTM and CDR2 ANQGSEA. The germline V end is reduced by 6 bases and the J end by 7 bases; junction bases left unmatched: 7. Receptor libraries were prepared by the immunoSEQ multiplex PCR assay. For the multiplex PCR, a mixture combining 60 forward primers for TCR Vbeta segments and 13 reverse primers for TCR Jbeta segments was used. A multiplex PCR assay on genomic DNA amplified the CDR3 region of rearranged TCR beta genes. Amplified TCR beta libraries were sequenced as 87-base-pair reads on the Illumina HiSeq System. On the study's bioinformatics: Across the 600 to 700 repertoires, a later analysis counted tens of millions of unique TCR beta chains, some 11 million of which were shared by at least two donors. Raw reads were error-corrected and collapsed into unique sequences with a nearest-neighbor algorithm that merged closely related sequences to remove PCR and sequencing errors. CDR3 sequences were aligned to IMGT reference sequences to assign V, D and J gene segments. For a sequence to be retained, at least a six-nucleotide match to both a V gene segment and a J gene segment was required. A rearrangement was called productive if the CDR3 had no stop codons and remained in frame with V and J, and every other rearrangement was called non-productive. CDR3 was defined according to IMGT convention as the region running from the second conserved V-encoded cysteine to the conserved J-encoded phenylalanine. In an earlier analysis of 500 to 650 of the donors, sequences lacking an unambiguous match to a single V gene segment were excluded. An earlier analysis of a few hundred of the donors called V segments functional above 56.7% productive rearrangements and segregating when the between-donor standard deviation exceeded 5%. A statistical classification framework was built to diagnose cytomegalovirus status from the catalog of TCR beta chain sequences. A later analysis assigned V and J genes by comparing TCR nucleotide sequences with IMGT/GENE-DB human TR gene sequences. The TCRdist pipeline was used in a later analysis to assign CDR3 sequences and most-parsimonious VDJ recombination scenarios. In a later analysis, every TCR beta chain was defined by the combination of its CDR3 amino acid sequence and its V-gene family, and reads without a unique V-gene family were dropped. A later analysis removed several hundred highly shared, low-generation-probability nucleotide sequences to deal with suspected cross-contamination and a sequencing artifact. A later analysis calculated a clonal expansion index for each public chain from normalized within-repertoire ranks of inferred template counts. Generation probabilities in a later analysis came from a VDJ recombination model fitted to out-of-frame rearrangements, and those results were checked against IGoR. A later analysis scored TCR-TCR, TCR-HLA and TCR-CMV co-occurrence with hypergeometric tests, applying a repertoire-size bias correction to TCR pairs. False discovery rates were estimated in a later analysis by permuting HLA or CMV assignments 20 times. In a later analysis, co-occurring TCRs were grouped using DBSCAN, and TCRdist sequence similarity was added for clustering within HLA-allele-positive subsets. Repertoires with fewer than 30,000 or more than 120,000 public chains were left out of co-occurrence clustering, as were five repertoires with anomalous nucleotide sharing. TCRdb holds this immuneACCESS table with in-frame rearrangements only. Some clones are missing; in checked studies, unresolved V genes explain under half, and the rest has no known cause. V, J and clone size reflect that table, while D and trimming were determined from the DNA. The sample data list some 200,000 clones, and 84% of these were observed just once. Of the sample, over 2.5% is held by the ten largest clones.

The cohort was made up of 500 to 850 healthy bone marrow donors. At the time of sampling, all cohort members were nominally healthy, though unrecorded immune exposures were likely present. The donor was CMV seropositive and belonged to the group of more than 250 seropositive cohort members. A peripheral blood sample was collected from each donor, and TCR beta sequencing was performed on peripheral blood mononuclear cells. Genomic DNA extraction from the blood cell samples was performed with the Qiagen DNeasy Blood Extraction Kit. The chain is made from TRBV29-1 and TRBJ2-1, and TRBD2 matches 9 of the central bases. Sample: PBMCs. The receptor comes from a woman in her fifties or sixties in good health and CMV-seropositive. CDR3 loop: CSVRAGGKNEQFF. The DNA sequence is given as TGCAGCGTCCGAGCGGGGGGTAAAAATGAGCAGTTCTTC.